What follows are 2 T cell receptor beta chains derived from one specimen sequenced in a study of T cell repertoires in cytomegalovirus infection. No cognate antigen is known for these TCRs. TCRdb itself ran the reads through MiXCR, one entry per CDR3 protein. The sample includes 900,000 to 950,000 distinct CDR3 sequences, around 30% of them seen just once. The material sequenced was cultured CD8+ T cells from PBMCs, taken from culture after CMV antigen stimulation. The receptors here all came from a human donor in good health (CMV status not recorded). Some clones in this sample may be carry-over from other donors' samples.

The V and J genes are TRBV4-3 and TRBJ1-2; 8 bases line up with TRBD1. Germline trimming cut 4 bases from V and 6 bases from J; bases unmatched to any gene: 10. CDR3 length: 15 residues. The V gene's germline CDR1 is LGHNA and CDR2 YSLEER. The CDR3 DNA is TGCGCCAGCAGCCCCTTCATGGGGACAGGCGATGGCTACACCTTC. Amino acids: CASSPFMGTGDGYTF.

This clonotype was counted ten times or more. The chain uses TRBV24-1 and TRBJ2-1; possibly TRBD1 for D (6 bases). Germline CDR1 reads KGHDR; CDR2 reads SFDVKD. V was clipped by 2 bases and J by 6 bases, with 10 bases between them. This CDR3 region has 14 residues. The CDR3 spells CATSDSQGFNEQFF. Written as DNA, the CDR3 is TGTGCCACCAGTGATTCACAGGGCTTCAATGAGCAGTTCTTC.